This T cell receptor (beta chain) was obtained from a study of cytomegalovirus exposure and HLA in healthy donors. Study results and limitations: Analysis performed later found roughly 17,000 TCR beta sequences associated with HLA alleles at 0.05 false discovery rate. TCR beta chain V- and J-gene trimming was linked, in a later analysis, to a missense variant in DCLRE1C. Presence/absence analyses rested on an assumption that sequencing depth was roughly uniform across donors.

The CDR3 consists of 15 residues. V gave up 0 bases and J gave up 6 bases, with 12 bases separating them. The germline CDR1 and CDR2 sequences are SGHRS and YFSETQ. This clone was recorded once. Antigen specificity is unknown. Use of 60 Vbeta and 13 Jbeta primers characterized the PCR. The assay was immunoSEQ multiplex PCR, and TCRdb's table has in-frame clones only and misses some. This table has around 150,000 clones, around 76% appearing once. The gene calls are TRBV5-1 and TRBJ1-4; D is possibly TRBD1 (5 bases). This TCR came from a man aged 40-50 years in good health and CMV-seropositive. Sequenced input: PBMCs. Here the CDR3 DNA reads TGCGCCAGCAGCTTGGTAACGGGACTGGATGAAAAACTGTTTTTT. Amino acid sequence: CASSLVTGLDEKLFF.